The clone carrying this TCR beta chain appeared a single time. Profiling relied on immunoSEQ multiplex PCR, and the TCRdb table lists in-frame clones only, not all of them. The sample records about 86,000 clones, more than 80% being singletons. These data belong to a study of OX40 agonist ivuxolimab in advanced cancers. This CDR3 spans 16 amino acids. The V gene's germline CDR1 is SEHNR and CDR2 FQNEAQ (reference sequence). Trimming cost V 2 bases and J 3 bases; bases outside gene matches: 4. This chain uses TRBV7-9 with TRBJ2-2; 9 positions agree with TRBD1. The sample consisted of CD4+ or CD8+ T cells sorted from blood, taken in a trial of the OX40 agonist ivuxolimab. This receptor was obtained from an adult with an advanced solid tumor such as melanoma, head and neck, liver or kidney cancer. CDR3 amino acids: CASSLTGGVDTGELFF. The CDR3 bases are TGTGCCAGCAGCTTAACAGGGGGCGTTGACACCGGGGAGCTGTTTTTT. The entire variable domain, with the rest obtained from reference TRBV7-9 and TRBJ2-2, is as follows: DTGVSQNPRHKITKRGQNVTFRCDPISEHNRLYWYRQTLGQGPEFLTYFQNEAQLEKSRLLSDRFSAERPKGSFSTLEIQRTEQGDSAMYLCASSLTGGVDTGELFFGEGSRLTVL.